The clone carrying this T cell receptor (beta chain) was picked up many times. Its matching antigen is unknown. Germline V gives CDR1 MDHEN, CDR2 SYDVKM. Trimming shortened V by 5 bases and J by 4 bases, and 13 bases separated the two germline ends. This CDR3 has 14 amino acids. The library targeted TCRbeta and was prepared with unique molecular identifiers. TCRdb re-called the PCR reads with MiXCR, one entry per CDR3 protein. Among hundreds of thousands of distinct CDR3 sequences listed, 16% were seen once. This specimen comes from a study of T-cell reconstitution after alpha-beta-depleted transplantation in children. Study-level results: Elevated TCRbeta diversity at day 60 was traced, in some patients, to surviving recipient T cells and thymic progenitors. T cells produced anew were the main source of T-cell counts and diversity one year after transplant.

This chain connects TRBV28 to TRBJ2-3; tentatively, D is TRBD2 (6 bases). The clonotype was recovered from a male patient between 2 and 15 years old who had a stem cell transplant for acute lymphoblastic leukemia, so the T cells may come from the graft donor. The specimen comprised PBMCs, mostly from graft donor cells, sampled 360 days after TCRalphabeta/CD19-depleted stem cell transplant. CDR3: CASSVPGVADTQYF. For the CDR3, the DNA is TGTGCCAGCAGTGTTCCGGGGGTGGCAGATACGCAGTATTTT.